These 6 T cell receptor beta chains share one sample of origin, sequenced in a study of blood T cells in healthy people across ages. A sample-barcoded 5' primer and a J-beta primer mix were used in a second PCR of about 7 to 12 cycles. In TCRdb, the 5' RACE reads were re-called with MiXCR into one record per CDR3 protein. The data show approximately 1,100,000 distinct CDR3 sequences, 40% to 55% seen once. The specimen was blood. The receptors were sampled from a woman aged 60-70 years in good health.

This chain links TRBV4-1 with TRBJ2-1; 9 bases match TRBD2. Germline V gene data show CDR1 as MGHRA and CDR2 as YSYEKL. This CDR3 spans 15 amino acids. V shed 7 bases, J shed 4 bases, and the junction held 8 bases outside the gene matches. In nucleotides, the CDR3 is TGCGCCAGCACCCTACTAGCGGGTGGATACAATGAGCAGTTCTTC. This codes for CASTLLAGGYNEQFF.

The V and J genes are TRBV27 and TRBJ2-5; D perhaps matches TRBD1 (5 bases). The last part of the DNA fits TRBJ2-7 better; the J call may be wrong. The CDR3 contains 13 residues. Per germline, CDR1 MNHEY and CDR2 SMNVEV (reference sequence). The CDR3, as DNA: TGTGCCAGCAGTGTAGGCAGGGCCTCCGAGCAGTACTTC. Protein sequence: CASSVGRASEQYF.

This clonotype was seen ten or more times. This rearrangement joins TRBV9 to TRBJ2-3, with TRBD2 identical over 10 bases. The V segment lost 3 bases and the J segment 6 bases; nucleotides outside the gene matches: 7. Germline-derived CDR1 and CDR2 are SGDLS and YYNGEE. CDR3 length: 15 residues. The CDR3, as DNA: TGTGCCAGCAGCGAGATAGCGGGAGGAGTGGATACGCAGTATTTT. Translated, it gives CASSEIAGGVDTQYF.

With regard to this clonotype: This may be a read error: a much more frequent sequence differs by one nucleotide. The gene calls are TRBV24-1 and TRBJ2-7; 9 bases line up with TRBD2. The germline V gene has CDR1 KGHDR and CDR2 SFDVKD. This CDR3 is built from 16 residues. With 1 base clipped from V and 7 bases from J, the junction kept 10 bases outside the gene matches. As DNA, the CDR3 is TGTGCCACCAGTGATTTTGGCGGGAGGGCCCCCAATGAGCAGTACTTC. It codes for CATSDFGGRAPNEQYF.

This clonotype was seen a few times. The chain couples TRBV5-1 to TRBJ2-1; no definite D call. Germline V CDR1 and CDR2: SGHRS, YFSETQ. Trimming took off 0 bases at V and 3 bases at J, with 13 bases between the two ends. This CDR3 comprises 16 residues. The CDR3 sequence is CASSLVQARGYNEQFF. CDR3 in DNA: TGCGCCAGCAGCTTGGTGCAAGCGCGAGGCTACAATGAGCAGTTCTTC.

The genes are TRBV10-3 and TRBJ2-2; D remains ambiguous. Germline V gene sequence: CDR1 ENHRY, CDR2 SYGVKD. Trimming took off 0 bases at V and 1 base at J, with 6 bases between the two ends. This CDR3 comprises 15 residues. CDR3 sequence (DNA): TGTGCCATCAGTGAGTCTGCGGAGAACACCGGGGAGCTGTTTTTT. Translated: CAISESAENTGELFF.